The present T cell receptor beta chain was sequenced within a study of early T cells in non-severe SARS-CoV-2 infection. Via MiXCR, TCRdb re-called the 5' RACE reads, giving one row per CDR3 protein. The repertoire holds approximately 40,000 distinct CDR3 sequences, with roughly 6.6% as singletons. This clonotype was seen only a few times. Germline values: CDR1 KGHSH, CDR2 LQKENI. V was trimmed by 0 bases and J by 3 bases, leaving 9 bases between them. The CDR3 covers 14 residues. The origin of this receptor is an adult who was a healthcare worker with PCR-confirmed SARS-CoV-2 infection or an uninfected control (not recorded which). The V call is TRBV18, the J call TRBJ2-7; D may be TRBD2 (5 bases). The source material was whole blood, sampled at baseline. The CDR3 bases are TGTGCCAGCTCACCACCCAACCGGGACTACGAGCAGTACTTC. This sequence encodes CASSPPNRDYEQYF.